This T cell receptor beta chain was recovered during a study of T cell repertoires in cytomegalovirus infection. The wider study: Indications of both CMV infection and matching HLA type were provided by public TCR beta signatures. The study's findings and limits: Adding up the frequency of public TCR beta families identified people who carried CMV plus the relevant HLA. The ex vivo response was dominated by HLA-C-restricted CMV-specific TCR beta clonotypes.

A word on this clonotype: Its antigen is not identified.

V shed 5 bases and J shed 3 bases, with 17 bases lying between them. The germline V gene has CDR1 SEHNR and CDR2 FQNEAQ (reference sequence). The CDR3 spans 15 residues. TCRdb reanalysed the reads using MiXCR and keeps one entry per CDR3 protein. Found here are roughly 630,000 distinct CDR3 sequences, 20% to 25% of them singletons; the top ten hold 6.5% to 10%. This rearrangement joins TRBV7-9 to TRBJ2-7; D gene unclear. The specimen sequenced was CD8+ T cells from PBMCs. The origin of this receptor is a human donor in good health (CMV status not recorded). Some clones in this sample may be carry-over from other donors' samples. The CDR3 region is CASSQDGSPLYEQYF. Here the CDR3 DNA reads TGTGCCAGCAGCCAGGACGGAAGCCCCCTCTACGAGCAGTACTTC.